This T cell receptor (beta chain) is drawn from a study of PD-1 blockade in mismatch repair-deficient tumors. PCR or immunohistochemistry showed mismatch repair deficiency in every enrolled patient. CDR3 length: 16 residues. V gave up 2 bases and J gave up 5 bases, with 21 bases separating them. Germline V gene sequence: CDR1 GTSNPN, CDR2 SVGIG (reference sequence). This table comes from immunoSEQ multiplex PCR, and its TCRdb copy is limited to in-frame clones, with some not included. The sample lists 100,000 to 150,000 clones; roughly 86% were seen once. This clonotype was obtained from an adult with mismatch repair-deficient cancer. The chain recombines TRBV30 with TRBJ2-5; possibly TRBD1 for D (5 bases). The sequencing used peripheral blood, collected 44 weeks after starting pembrolizumab. DNA for the CDR3: TGTGCCTGGAGTTCCCTCCCGAGACTCCAGGGCGAGACCCAGTACTTC. The encoded protein is CAWSSLPRLQGETQYF.